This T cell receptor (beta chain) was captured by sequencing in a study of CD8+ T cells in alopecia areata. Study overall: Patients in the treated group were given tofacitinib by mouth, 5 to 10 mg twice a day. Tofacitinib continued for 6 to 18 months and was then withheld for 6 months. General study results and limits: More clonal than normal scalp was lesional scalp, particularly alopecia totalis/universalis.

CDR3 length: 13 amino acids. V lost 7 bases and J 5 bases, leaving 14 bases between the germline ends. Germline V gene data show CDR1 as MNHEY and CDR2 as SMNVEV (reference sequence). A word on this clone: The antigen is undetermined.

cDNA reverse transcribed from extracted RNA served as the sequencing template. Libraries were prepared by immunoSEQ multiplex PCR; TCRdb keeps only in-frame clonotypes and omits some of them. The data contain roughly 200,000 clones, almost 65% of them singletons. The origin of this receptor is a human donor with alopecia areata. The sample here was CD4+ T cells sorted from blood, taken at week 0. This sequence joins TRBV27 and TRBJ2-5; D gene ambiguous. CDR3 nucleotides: TGTGCCAGCAAGTTGAGGATCGGGGAGACCCAGTACTTC. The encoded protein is CASKLRIGETQYF.